Listed here are 27 T cell receptor beta chains from one sample, sequenced in a study of T cells expressing NK-cell markers. Each CDR3 protein gets one entry in TCRdb, which reprocessed the 5' RACE reads and gives no DNA. There are 130,000 to 150,000 distinct CDR3 sequences in the sample, with 9% to 15% held by the top ten. The sequenced sample consisted of blood T cells: a sorted CD56 or NKG2C T cell subset, CD4+ or CD8+ T cells, or bulk PBMC T cells (not recorded which). All receptors derive from a man aged 18 to 35 in good health.

This chain connects TRBV9 to TRBJ2-7; TCRdb designates TRBD2, a call that cannot be tested without DNA. This CDR3 has 15 amino acids. Germline V CDR1 and CDR2: SGDLS, YYNGEE. CDR3 region: CASSVDSGLSYEQYF. Full variable domain (rest looked up from reference TRBV9 and TRBJ2-7): DSGVTQTPKHLITATGQRVTLRCSPRSGDLSVYWYQQSLDQGLQFLIQYYNGEERAKGNILERFSAQQFPDLHSELNLSSLELGDSALYFCASSVDSGLSYEQYFGPGTRLTVT.

V usage is TRBV4-2 and J usage is TRBJ2-7; TCRdb proposes TRBD2, but this gene call is untestable without DNA. Germline assignment: CDR1 LGHNA and CDR2 YNFKEQ. CDR3 length: 15 residues. The CDR3 protein is CASSQEGTSGYEQYF.

The chain recombines TRBV20-1 with TRBJ1-4. This CDR3 contains 13 residues. Per germline, CDR1 DFQATT and CDR2 SNEGSKA (reference sequence). This CDR3 is CSARFGANEKLFF.

V gene TRBV6-5 combines with J gene TRBJ2-2. This CDR3 spans 15 amino acids. Germline loops: CDR1 MNHEY, CDR2 SVGAGI. CDR3 sequence: CASSYSTRSTGELFF.

This sequence joins TRBV27 and TRBJ1-1. Germline V gene lookup returns CDR1 MNHEY and CDR2 SMNVEV (reference sequence). The CDR3 length is 11 residues. The CDR3 protein is CASKYNTEAFF.

V gene TRBV18 combines with J gene TRBJ2-1; without DNA, the TCRdb call of TRBD1 cannot be checked. Germline lookup yields CDR1 KGHSH and CDR2 LQKENI. This CDR3 has 14 amino acids. The CDR3 here is CASSPRDRKYEQFF.

The chain couples TRBV7-2 to TRBJ1-6; TCRdb lists TRBD1, though no DNA is available to test this call. The CDR3 consists of 17 residues. Germline V gene lookup returns CDR1 SGHTA and CDR2 FQGNSA. The CDR3 loop reads CASSLGGLGSYNSPLHF. Full variable domain (missing parts from reference TRBV7-2 and TRBJ1-6): GAGVSQSPSNKVTEKGKDVELRCDPISGHTALYWYRQSLGQGLEFLIYFQGNSAPDKSGLPSDRFSAERTGGSVSTLTIQRTQQEDSAVYLCASSLGGLGSYNSPLHFGNGTRLTVT.

This chain connects TRBV6-2 or TRBV6-3 to TRBJ1-1. CDR3 size: 15 residues. Germline V gene sequence: CDR1 MNHEY, CDR2 SVGEGT. CDR3 loop: CASSQLTARDTEAFF.

This sequence joins TRBV19 and TRBJ2-7; TCRdb's assignment of TRBD2 cannot be checked, as there is no DNA. Germline V gives CDR1 LNHDA, CDR2 SQIVND (reference sequence). This CDR3 comprises 16 residues. CDR3: CASSIDPGLRSYEQYF.

The chain has TRBV11-1 and TRBJ2-6; the D call from TCRdb, TRBD1, cannot be confirmed without DNA. From germline, CDR1 is SGHAT and CDR2 FQDESV (reference sequence). There are 19 residues in the CDR3. CDR3 sequence: CASSLGPGTGLFGANVLTF.

CDR3 protein: CSAPGPFTQETQYF. The genes are TRBV29-1 and TRBJ2-5; TCRdb outputs TRBD2, but without DNA this stays unchecked. The length of the CDR3 is 14 residues. Germline V CDR1 and CDR2: SQVTM, ANQGSEA. The whole variable domain, remainder taken from reference TRBV29-1 and TRBJ2-5, is SAVISQKPSRDICQRGTSLTIQCQVDSQVTMMFWYRQQPGQSLTLIATANQGSEATYESGFVIDKFPISRPNLTFSTLTVSNMSPEDSSIYLCSAPGPFTQETQYFGPGTRLLVL.

The chain links TRBV19 to TRBJ2-7. Per germline, CDR1 LNHDA and CDR2 SQIVND (reference sequence). The CDR3 is made up of 14 amino acids. CDR3 loop: CASSITGATYEQYF.

The CDR3 sequence is CASSEQGGTDTQYF. V and J are TRBV9 and TRBJ2-3; TCRdb gives TRBD1 as the D gene, but with no DNA this cannot be confirmed. The CDR3 is 14 residues long. Germline values: CDR1 SGDLS, CDR2 YYNGEE. Full variable domain (rest looked up from reference TRBV9 and TRBJ2-3): DSGVTQTPKHLITATGQRVTLRCSPRSGDLSVYWYQQSLDQGLQFLIQYYNGEERAKGNILERFSAQQFPDLHSELNLSSLELGDSALYFCASSEQGGTDTQYFGPGTRLTVL.

The V and J genes are TRBV4-1 and TRBJ1-5; the D gene TCRdb calls, TRBD1, cannot be checked with no DNA. Germline CDR1 MGHRA, CDR2 YSYEKL. The CDR3 is 15 residues long. CDR3 protein: CASSQRTGDDQPQHF.

The chain carries TRBV27 and TRBJ1-5. CDR1 MNHEY and CDR2 SMNVEV come from the germline V gene (reference sequence). This CDR3 is 13 amino acids long. The CDR3 sequence is CASSLGSYQPQHF.

This sequence joins TRBV3-1 and TRBJ2-1; the TCRdb call, TRBD2, lacks DNA for checking. Per germline, CDR1 LGHDT and CDR2 YNNKEL (reference sequence). The CDR3 runs to 15 residues. CDR3 loop: CASSRGLAGSNEQFF.

The chain has TRBV19 and TRBJ1-1. Germline CDR1 reads LNHDA; CDR2 reads SQIVND (reference sequence). The CDR3 totals 16 residues. The CDR3 loop is CASSTPFAGMNTEAFF. Full variable domain (missing parts from reference TRBV19 and TRBJ1-1): DGGITQSPKYLFRKEGQNVTLSCEQNLNHDAMYWYRQDPGQGLRLIYYSQIVNDFQKGDIAEGYSVSREKKESFPLTVTSAQKNPTAFYLCASSTPFAGMNTEAFFGQGTRLTVV.

This chain uses TRBV12-3 or TRBV12-4 with TRBJ2-3; TCRdb returns TRBD2, unconfirmable since there is no DNA. The CDR3 is made up of 15 amino acids. CDR3 amino acids: CASSLTGGPADTQYF.

The V gene is TRBV3-1, the J gene TRBJ2-3; TCRdb returns TRBD2, unconfirmable since there is no DNA. CDR1 LGHDT and CDR2 YNNKEL come from the germline V gene (reference sequence). The CDR3 spans 22 residues. The CDR3 sequence: CASSQDDGLAGASPLGTDTQYF.

This rearrangement joins TRBV7-2 to TRBJ2-1; without DNA, the TCRdb call of TRBD2 cannot be checked. The CDR3 contains 14 residues. Germline V gives CDR1 SGHTA, CDR2 FQGNSA. CDR3 sequence: CASSGSGLHNEQFF.

CDR3 sequence: CASSVEVTGELFF. The chain recombines TRBV25-1 with TRBJ2-2. Germline CDR1 is MGHDK and CDR2 is SYGVNS. The CDR3 covers 13 residues.

The chain joins TRBV18 to TRBJ1-4. The CDR3 extends over 14 amino acids. Germline loops: CDR1 KGHSH, CDR2 LQKENI. CDR3 sequence reads: CASSLDGYNEKLFF. The full variable domain, its missing parts supplied by reference TRBV18 and TRBJ1-4, is NAGVMQNPRHLVRRRGQEARLRCSPMKGHSHVYWYRQLPEEGLKFMVYLQKENIIDESGMPKERFSAEFPKEGPSILRIQQVVRGDSAAYFCASSLDGYNEKLFFGSGTQLSVL.

This chain uses TRBV6-2 or TRBV6-3 with TRBJ2-1; TCRdb selects TRBD1, and the lack of DNA leaves this call unchecked. The CDR3 totals 19 residues. Germline V gene data show CDR1 as MNHEY and CDR2 as SVGEGT. The chain's CDR3 is CASSPLTTAPVSTYNEQFF.

The rearrangement joins TRBV11-2 to TRBJ1-4. CDR1 SGHAT and CDR2 FQNNGV come from the germline V gene. The length of the CDR3 is 14 residues. The CDR3 protein is CASSSAETNEKLFF.

The V and J genes are TRBV24-1 and TRBJ2-5; TCRdb picks TRBD1, but there is no DNA to check that call. The germline V gene encodes CDR1 KGHDR and CDR2 SFDVKD. The CDR3 is made up of 13 amino acids. CDR3 in amino acids: CATMRQGEETQYF.

This sequence joins TRBV30 and TRBJ2-7; the D call of TRBD1 rests on TCRdb alone, since no DNA is present to check it. The CDR3 covers 12 residues. Per the germline V gene, CDR1 is GTSNPN and CDR2 is SVGIG (reference sequence). The CDR3 spells CAWSGTVYEQYF.

V gene TRBV7-8 combines with J gene TRBJ2-7; the D call from TCRdb, TRBD1, cannot be confirmed without DNA. Germline V gene sequence: CDR1 SGHVS, CDR2 FQNEAQ. The CDR3 consists of 15 residues. This CDR3 reads CASSLTQGTSYEQYF.